Presented here are 7 T cell receptor beta chains from one specimen sequenced in a study of T cell responses to AZD1222 COVID-19 vaccine. Clones were sequenced by immunoSEQ multiplex PCR, and TCRdb holds only the in-frame ones, with some missing. This repertoire shows about 50,000 clones, 75% to 90% found once; its top ten account for roughly 14%. Source: peripheral blood, taken on day 0 of AZD1222 vaccination. All receptors come from an adult in good health.

The chain couples TRBV6-5 to TRBJ2-2, with D possibly being TRBD1 or TRBD2 (5 bases each). CDR1 and CDR2 from the germline V gene are MNHEY and SVGAGI. The length of the CDR3 is 16 residues. V lost 0 bases and J 4 bases, leaving 12 bases between the germline ends. The CDR3 sequence is CASSYSKGRGTGELFF. CDR3 bases: TGTGCCAGCAGTTACTCTAAGGGGAGAGGCACCGGGGAGCTGTTTTTT.

This clone was observed once. This chain connects TRBV2 to TRBJ2-5; TRBD1 matches at 10 bases. Germline assignment: CDR1 SNHLY and CDR2 FYNNEI. V lost 4 bases to trimming and J lost 2 bases; unmatched junction nucleotides: 7. The CDR3 extends over 16 amino acids. The CDR3 is CASSVTGTGEQETQYF. The CDR3 DNA reads TGTGCCAGCAGTGTGACCGGGACAGGGGAACAAGAGACCCAGTACTTC.

This chain links TRBV15 with TRBJ2-7; D gene unclear. Trimming stripped 2 bases from V and 0 bases from J, with 11 bases between. From germline, CDR1 is LNHNV and CDR2 YYDKDF (reference sequence). The CDR3 sequence is 15 residues long. The CDR3 DNA reads TGTGCCACCAGCAGAATGTCACGCAGCTCCTACGAGCAGTACTTC. It specifies CATSRMSRSSYEQYF.

The chain joins TRBV30 to TRBJ2-1; the D is unclear. Germline V gene lookup returns CDR1 GTSNPN and CDR2 SVGIG (reference sequence). The CDR3 sequence is 12 residues long. V lost 0 bases and J 5 bases, leaving 5 bases between the germline ends. The CDR3 here is CAWSVRDNEQFF. CDR3 in DNA: TGTGCCTGGAGTGTACGGGACAATGAGCAGTTCTTC.

This clone occurred a few times. The chain uses TRBV11-2 and TRBJ1-1; no firm D call. Germline CDR1 SGHAT, CDR2 FQNNGV. Deletions cut 1 base from V and 3 bases from J, with 9 bases between. This CDR3 region has 14 residues. The CDR3: CASSLVGGDTEAFF. For the CDR3, the DNA is TGTGCCAGCAGCTTAGTGGGCGGGGACACTGAAGCTTTCTTT. Drawing the rest from reference TRBV11-2 and TRBJ1-1, the complete variable domain is EAGVAQSPRYKIIEKRQSVAFWCNPISGHATLYWYQQILGQGPKLLIQFQNNGVVDDSQLPKDRFSAERLKGVDSTLKIQPAKLEDSAVYLCASSLVGGDTEAFFGQGTRLTVV.

This sequence joins TRBV7-2 and TRBJ1-1; D ambiguous. The CDR3 is made up of 13 amino acids. From germline, CDR1 is SGHTA and CDR2 FQGNSA. V lost 0 bases to trimming and J lost 7 bases, with 9 bases between them. The CDR3 DNA follows: TGTGCCAGCAGCTTAGCGTTACGTGTTGAAGCTTTCTTT. Protein product: CASSLALRVEAFF.

In this sample, this clone turned up once. The rearrangement links TRBV3-1 (or the pseudogene TRBV3-2) to TRBJ2-7; TRBD2 matches at 9 bases. V shed 0 bases and J 8 bases; nucleotides not matched to a gene: 5. The CDR3 runs to 14 residues. Germline-derived CDR1 and CDR2 are LGHDT and YNNKEL (reference sequence). Written as DNA, the CDR3 is TGTGCCAGCAGCCAAGATGCAGCGGGAGGCCAGCAGTACTTC. It codes for CASSQDAAGGQQYF.